These 29 T cell receptor beta chains were all obtained from the same sample, sequenced in a study of blood T cell repertoires in COVID-19. Clones were sequenced by immunoSEQ multiplex PCR, and TCRdb holds only the in-frame ones, with some missing. The sample consists of approximately 80,000 clones, about 76% of them appearing once. Sequenced: peripheral blood. These receptors were taken from an older man with acute or convalescent COVID-19.

The rearrangement uses TRBV19 and TRBJ1-5; TRBD1 might be the D (6 bases). This CDR3 spans 16 amino acids. V was shortened by 3 bases and J by 7 bases, with 19 bases between the two germline ends. Germline V CDR1 and CDR2: LNHDA, SQIVND (reference sequence). CDR3 in amino acids: CASSMKGEGMGQPQHF. The CDR3 DNA reads as TGTGCCAGTAGTATGAAGGGGGAGGGGATGGGACAGCCCCAGCATTTT.

This CDR3 reads CASSLEPGNEQFF. CDR3 sequence (DNA): TGCGCCAGCAGCTTGGAGCCGGGGAATGAGCAGTTCTTC. The V call is TRBV5-1, the J call TRBJ2-1; D perhaps matches TRBD2 (5 bases). V lost 0 bases to trimming and J lost 7 bases, with 8 bases between them. There are 13 residues in the CDR3. Germline V lookup: CDR1 SGHRS, CDR2 YFSETQ.

The chain uses TRBV30 and TRBJ2-7; TRBD1 is a possible D gene (6 bases). V dropped 7 bases and J dropped 6 bases, with 16 bases sitting between them. The CDR3 has 12 amino acids. Germline CDR1 reads GTSNPN; CDR2 reads SVGIG (reference sequence). This CDR3 is CASPLGGREQYF. The DNA for the CDR3 is TGTGCCTCCCCGTTAGGGGGACGCGAGCAGTACTTC.

The rearrangement links TRBV11-3 to TRBJ2-6; maybe TRBD1 (6 bases). The CDR3 is made up of 16 amino acids. V dropped 0 bases and J dropped 2 bases, with 8 bases sitting between them. Germline V CDR1 and CDR2: SGHNT, YENEEA. CDR3: CASSLDGGAGANVLTF. For the CDR3, the DNA is TGTGCCAGCAGCTTAGATGGGGGCGCTGGGGCCAACGTCCTGACTTTC.

V gene TRBV3-1 (or the pseudogene TRBV3-2) combines with J gene TRBJ1-1; D gene ambiguous. The germline V gene has CDR1 LGHDT and CDR2 YNNKEL (reference sequence). The V end lost 3 bases, the J end lost 1 base, and 12 bases lay between the germline ends. The CDR3 has 15 residues. CDR3 DNA sequence: TGTGCCAGCAGCCAGAGCGGACGGGGGAACACTGAAGCTTTCTTT. Its translation is CASSQSGRGNTEAFF.

The CDR3 DNA sequence: TGTGCCAGCTCACCCAGGTTGGGAGAGGACACTGAAGCTTTCTTT. Protein product: CASSPRLGEDTEAFF. The genes are TRBV18 and TRBJ1-1, with D unclear. The V end was cut by 3 bases, the J end by 3 bases, with 14 bases between. CDR3 length: 15 residues. Germline CDR1 reads KGHSH; CDR2 reads LQKENI. Based on the CDR3 plus reference TRBV18 and TRBJ1-1, the full variable domain is NAGVMQNPRHLVRRRGQEARLRCSPMKGHSHVYWYRQLPEEGLKFMVYLQKENIIDESGMPKERFSAEFPKEGPSILRIQQVVRGDSAAYFCASSPRLGEDTEAFFGQGTRLTVV.

This rearrangement joins TRBV11-2 to TRBJ2-7; TRBD1 matches 8 bases. The V gene's germline CDR1 is SGHAT and CDR2 FQNNGV. There are 15 residues in the CDR3. J gave up 2 bases and V 6 bases, and 9 bases lay outside the gene matches. The CDR3 region is CASSSQGAFTYEQYF. The CDR3 coding sequence is TGTGCCAGCAGTTCTCAGGGGGCTTTTACCTACGAGCAGTACTTC.

V usage is TRBV5-1 and J usage is TRBJ1-2, with 9 nucleotides matching TRBD1. CDR1 and CDR2 from the germline V gene are SGHRS and YFSETQ. J was trimmed by 7 bases and V by 4 bases; bases with no gene match: 11. The CDR3 spans 15 residues. The CDR3 protein is CASSAAGTGFGGYTF. The CDR3 nucleotides read TGCGCCAGCAGCGCCGCCGGGACAGGGTTCGGTGGCTACACCTTC.

J is TRBJ1-2 and V is TRBV20-1; D is uncertain. Germline lookup yields CDR1 DFQATT and CDR2 SNEGSKA (reference sequence). V was trimmed by 5 bases and J by 8 bases, leaving 12 bases between them. This CDR3 is 11 amino acids long. CDR3 DNA sequence: TGCAGTGCTGGAATTGACGGGGGCTACACCTTC. This encodes CSAGIDGGYTF.

The V gene is TRBV6-5, the J gene TRBJ2-7; 8 positions match TRBD1. The CDR3 contains 16 residues. Germline V gene sequence: CDR1 MNHEY, CDR2 SVGAGI. V dropped 2 bases and J dropped 1; count of bases not matched to a gene: 7. The CDR3 DNA is TGTGCCAGCAGTTACACGGCCGGGACAGGATCCTACGAGCAGTACTTC. It translates to CASSYTAGTGSYEQYF.

The chain employs TRBV21-1 and TRBJ2-7; TRBD2, the table's D call, lacks a check against the DNA. TRBV21-1 is a pseudogene locus. This CDR3 is 13 amino acids long. This CDR3 is CASSKLRENEQYF. The CDR3 DNA reads TGTGCCAGCAGCAAACTGCGGGAGAACGAGCAGTACTTC.

The chain links TRBV25-1 to TRBJ2-1, with 7 nucleotides matching TRBD2. V gave up 1 base and J gave up 2 bases; unmatched junction bases: 2. This CDR3 has 15 residues. Germline V gene sequence: CDR1 MGHDK, CDR2 SYGVNS. The CDR3 region is CASSELSGAYNEQFF. CDR3 nucleotides: TGTGCCAGCAGTGAATTAAGCGGGGCCTACAATGAGCAGTTCTTC.

This clone was counted only a few times. This sequence joins TRBV7-9 and TRBJ1-3, with TRBD1 as a possible D gene (5 bases). CDR3 length: 15 residues. Deletions cut 3 bases from V and 0 bases from J, with 9 bases between. Germline CDR1 is SEHNR and CDR2 is FQNEAQ (reference sequence). The CDR3, as DNA: TGTGCCAGCAGCTTTAGGGGAAGCTCTGGAAACACCATATATTTT. Translation gives CASSFRGSSGNTIYF.

There are a few counts of this clone. The rearrangement joins TRBV4-3 to TRBJ2-1; 7 nucleotides line up with TRBD2. J gave up 12 bases and V 1 base, and 9 bases lay outside the gene matches. The CDR3 has 14 residues. Germline CDR1 and CDR2: LGHNA and YSLEER. The chain's CDR3 is CASSQGGGRAAQFF. CDR3 DNA: TGCGCCAGCAGCCAAGGGGGAGGGAGGGCGGCGCAGTTCTTC.

This sequence joins TRBV15 and TRBJ1-4; 7 bases align to TRBD1. From germline, CDR1 is LNHNV and CDR2 YYDKDF (reference sequence). The CDR3 extends over 15 amino acids. Unmatched junction bases numbered 11, after V lost 6 bases and J lost 7 bases. The CDR3, as DNA: TGTGCCACCAGTAGCAGGGGGGCGAGAGGTGAAAAACTGTTTTTT. Amino acids: CATSSRGARGEKLFF.

This chain links TRBV5-1 with TRBJ2-3; 9 nucleotides align to TRBD2. The germline gives CDR1 SGHRS, CDR2 YFSETQ. This CDR3 spans 16 amino acids. The ends lost 0 bases at V and 3 bases at J; junction bases unmatched: 5. In nucleotides, the CDR3 is TGCGCCAGCAGCTTGGTCCTAGCGGGAAAAACAGATACGCAGTATTTT. Its protein is CASSLVLAGKTDTQYF.

In this sample, this clone turned up once. The V and J genes are TRBV28 and TRBJ2-7; 9 nucleotides line up with TRBD1. Germline V gene lookup returns CDR1 MDHEN and CDR2 SYDVKM. Trimming removed 6 bases from V and 7 bases from J; junction bases left unmatched: 4. The CDR3 is 12 residues long. The CDR3, as DNA: TGTGCCAGCAGATTGACAGGGGGAGAGCAGTACTTC. It is translated as CASRLTGGEQYF.

CDR3 loop: CASSLDRPREGYTF. The CDR3 coding sequence is TGCGCCAGCAGCTTGGATAGGCCAAGGGAGGGCTACACCTTC. The genes are TRBV5-1 and TRBJ1-2, with D uncertain. V was clipped by 0 bases and J by 8 bases, with 14 bases between them. The CDR3 spans 14 residues. From germline, CDR1 is SGHRS and CDR2 YFSETQ.

V is TRBV6-2 or TRBV6-3 and J is TRBJ2-7; a possible D gene is TRBD1 (6 bases). Germline-derived CDR1 and CDR2 are MNHEY and SVGEGT. V shed 5 bases and J shed 2 bases, with 13 bases lying between them. This CDR3 is built from 14 residues. The CDR3 is CASSNHRVPYEQYF. Written as DNA, the CDR3 is TGTGCCAGCAGTAACCACAGGGTTCCCTACGAGCAGTACTTC.

This chain uses TRBV2 with TRBJ2-1; 12 positions agree with TRBD2. This CDR3 has 14 amino acids. V dropped 6 bases and J dropped 9; count of bases not matched to a gene: 6. The V gene's germline CDR1 is SNHLY and CDR2 FYNNEI. The CDR3 bases are TGTGCCAGCAGGGTGACTAGCGGGAGCACTGAGCAGTTCTTC. Its translation: CASRVTSGSTEQFF.

The chain recombines TRBV28 with TRBJ1-5; 10 bases are shared with TRBD1. This CDR3 comprises 15 residues. V shed 4 bases, J shed 7 bases, and the junction held 7 bases outside the gene matches. Germline loops: CDR1 MDHEN, CDR2 SYDVKM. The CDR3 loop is CASSSPGQGRQPQHF. In DNA form, the CDR3 reads TGTGCCAGCAGTTCCCCGGGACAGGGGAGGCAGCCCCAGCATTTT.

This clone was seen just once. The rearrangement uses TRBV4-1 and TRBJ2-2, with 9 bases matching TRBD1. Germline V lookup: CDR1 MGHRA, CDR2 YSYEKL. The V gene end was trimmed by 1 base and the J gene end by 7 bases; junction bases not matched to a gene: 10. This CDR3 comprises 17 residues. CDR3 nucleotide sequence: TGCGCCAGCAGCCAAGCTAACCGGGACAGGGTTTTCGGGGAGCTGTTTTTT. Translation gives CASSQANRDRVFGELFF.

The chain uses TRBV30 and TRBJ1-2; 9 nucleotides line up with TRBD1. V lost 3 bases and J lost 3; bases outside the gene matches: 14. CDR3 length: 17 residues. CDR1 is GTSNPN and CDR2 is SVGIG in the germline V gene (reference sequence). The CDR3 sequence is CAWSWNGATGGYYGYTF. CDR3 DNA sequence: TGTGCCTGGAGCTGGAATGGAGCCACAGGGGGCTACTATGGCTACACCTTC.

The table lists this clone with a few counts. J is TRBJ2-1 and V is TRBV14, with 9 bases fitting TRBD1. The germline CDR1 and CDR2 sequences are SGHDN and FVKESK. This CDR3 has 16 residues. V shed 3 bases and J 7 bases; nucleotides not matched to a gene: 10. CDR3 sequence: CASSQTGTGFWNEQFF. The CDR3 DNA follows: TGTGCCAGCAGCCAGACCGGGACAGGGTTTTGGAATGAGCAGTTCTTC.

The V gene is TRBV4-1, the J gene TRBJ1-1; 7 nucleotides align to TRBD1. This CDR3 spans 14 amino acids. In germline, CDR1 is MGHRA, CDR2 YSYEKL. The trim removed 3 bases at V and 1 base at J, leaving 2 bases unmatched. CDR3 loop: CASSQDRSNTEAFF. The CDR3 DNA reads TGCGCCAGCAGCCAGGACAGGTCGAACACTGAAGCTTTCTTT.

The chain has TRBV7-2 and TRBJ2-1; D is ambiguous. Germline V CDR1 and CDR2: SGHTA, FQGNSA. CDR3 size: 12 residues. V was shortened by 4 bases and J by 8 bases, with 9 bases between the two germline ends. CDR3 loop: CASSYSGHEQFF. The CDR3 DNA reads TGTGCCAGCAGCTACTCGGGTCATGAGCAGTTCTTC.

This sequence joins TRBV7-9 and TRBJ1-1, with D possibly being TRBD1 (6 bases). The V end lost 6 bases, the J end lost 0 bases, and 8 bases lay between the germline ends. Germline-derived CDR1 and CDR2 are SEHNR and FQNEAQ (reference sequence). The CDR3 extends over 13 amino acids. In nucleotides, the CDR3 is TGTGCCAGCAGGGGGACACTGAACACTGAAGCTTTCTTT. Its translation is CASRGTLNTEAFF.

This chain joins TRBV30 and TRBJ1-1; 7 bases agree with TRBD1. Germline lookup yields CDR1 GTSNPN and CDR2 SVGIG (reference sequence). V shed 5 bases, J shed 1 base, and the junction held 7 bases outside the gene matches. The CDR3 has 14 amino acids. CDR3 in DNA: TGTGCCTGGCACAGGGGCCTGAGGAACACTGAAGCTTTCTTT. It encodes CAWHRGLRNTEAFF. Based on the CDR3 plus reference TRBV30 and TRBJ1-1, the full variable domain is SQTIHQWPATLVQPVGSPLSLECTVEGTSNPNLYWYRQAAGRGLQLLFYSVGIGQISSEVPQNLSASRPQDRQFILSSKKLLLSDSGFYLCAWHRGLRNTEAFFGQGTRLTVV.

The chain has TRBV6-5 and TRBJ2-5; 10 bases agree with TRBD1. The CDR3 is 15 residues long. Germline-derived CDR1 and CDR2 are MNHEY and SVGAGI. Trimming took 8 bases from V and 4 from J; bases not matched to a gene: 10. This chain's CDR3 is CASGLGQGRGETQYF. The DNA of the CDR3 is TGTGCCAGCGGCCTGGGACAGGGGAGAGGAGAGACCCAGTACTTC.